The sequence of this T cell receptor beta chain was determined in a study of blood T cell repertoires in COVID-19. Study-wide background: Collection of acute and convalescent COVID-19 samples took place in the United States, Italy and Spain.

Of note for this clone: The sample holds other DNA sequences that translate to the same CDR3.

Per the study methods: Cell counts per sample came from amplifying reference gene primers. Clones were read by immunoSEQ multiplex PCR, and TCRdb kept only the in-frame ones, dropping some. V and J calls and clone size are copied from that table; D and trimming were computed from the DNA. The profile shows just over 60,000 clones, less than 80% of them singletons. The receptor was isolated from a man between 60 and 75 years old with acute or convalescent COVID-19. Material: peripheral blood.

In DNA, the CDR3 is TGCGCCAGCAGCGAGGACAGGGGGAACACCGGGGAGCTGTTTTTT. Amino acids: CASSEDRGNTGELFF. The chain is built from TRBV5-1 and TRBJ2-2, with 9 positions matching TRBD1. The V segment lost 4 bases and the J segment 1 base; nucleotides outside the gene matches: 2. Germline V gives CDR1 SGHRS, CDR2 YFSETQ. This CDR3 is built from 15 residues.